The sample holds a few counts of the clone carrying this TCR beta chain. What it recognizes is unknown. The data originate from a study of T cells after yellow fever vaccination. Study-wide results and caveats: Clonotype sharing between CD4 and CD8 compartments was small.

TCRdb reprocessed the 5' RACE reads with MiXCR, giving one entry per CDR3 protein. Here the sample spans hundreds of thousands of distinct CDR3 sequences, 12% being singletons. Germline CDR1 is KGHDR and CDR2 is SFDVKD. The CDR3 has 16 amino acids. Trimming took 4 bases from V and 1 from J, leaving 12 bases between them. This chain connects TRBV24-1 to TRBJ2-2, with D possibly TRBD1 on 6 matching bases. This sequence originates from a man in his thirties or forties who received the YFV17D yellow fever vaccine. The material sequenced was PBMCs, taken on the day of the yellow fever booster vaccination. The CDR3 bases are TGTGCCACCAGTGAACCCAGGGGCGAGAACACCGGGGAGCTGTTTTTT. This gives the protein CATSEPRGENTGELFF.